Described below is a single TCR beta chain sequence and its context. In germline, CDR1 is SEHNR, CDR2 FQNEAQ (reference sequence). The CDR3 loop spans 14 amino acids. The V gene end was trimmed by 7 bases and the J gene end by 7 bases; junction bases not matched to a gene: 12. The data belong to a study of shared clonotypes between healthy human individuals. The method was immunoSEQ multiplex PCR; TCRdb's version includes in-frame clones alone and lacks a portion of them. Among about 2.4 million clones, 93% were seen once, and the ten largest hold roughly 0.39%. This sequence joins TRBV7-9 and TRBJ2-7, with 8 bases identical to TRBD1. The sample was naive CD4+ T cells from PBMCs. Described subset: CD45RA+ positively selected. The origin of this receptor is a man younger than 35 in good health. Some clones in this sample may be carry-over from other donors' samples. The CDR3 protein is CASTWGRGRGEQYF. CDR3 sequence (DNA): TGTGCCAGCACCTGGGGCAGGGGGCGCGGGGAGCAGTACTTC. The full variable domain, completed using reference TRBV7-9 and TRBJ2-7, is DTGVSQNPRHKITKRGQNVTFRCDPISEHNRLYWYRQTLGQGPEFLTYFQNEAQLEKSRLLSDRFSAERPKGSFSTLEIQRTEQGDSAMYLCASTWGRGRGEQYFGPGTRLTVT.